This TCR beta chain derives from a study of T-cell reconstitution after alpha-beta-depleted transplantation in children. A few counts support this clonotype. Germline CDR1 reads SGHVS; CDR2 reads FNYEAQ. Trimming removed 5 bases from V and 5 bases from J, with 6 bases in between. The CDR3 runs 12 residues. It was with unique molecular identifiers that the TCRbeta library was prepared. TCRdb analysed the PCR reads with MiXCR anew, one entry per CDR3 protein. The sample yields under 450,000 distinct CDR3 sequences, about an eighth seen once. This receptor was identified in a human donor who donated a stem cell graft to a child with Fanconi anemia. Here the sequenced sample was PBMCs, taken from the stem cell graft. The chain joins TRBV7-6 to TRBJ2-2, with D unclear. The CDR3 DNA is TGTGCCAGCAGCCACGCGACCGGGGAGCTGTTTTTT. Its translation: CASSHATGELFF.